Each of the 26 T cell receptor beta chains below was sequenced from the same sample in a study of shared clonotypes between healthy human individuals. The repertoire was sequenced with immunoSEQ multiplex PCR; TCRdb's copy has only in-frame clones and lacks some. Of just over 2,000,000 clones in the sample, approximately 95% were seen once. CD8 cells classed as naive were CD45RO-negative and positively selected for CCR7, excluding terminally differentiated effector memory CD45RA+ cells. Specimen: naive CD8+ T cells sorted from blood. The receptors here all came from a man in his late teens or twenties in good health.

The CDR3 is CASSQGETGPQHF. The DNA of the CDR3 is TGCGCCAGCAGCCAAGGCGAAACCGGGCCCCAGCATTTT. The chain couples TRBV4-1 to TRBJ1-5; D call uncertain. V was pared by 1 base and J by 9 bases, with 10 bases between. The CDR3 consists of 13 residues. CDR1 MGHRA and CDR2 YSYEKL come from the germline V gene.

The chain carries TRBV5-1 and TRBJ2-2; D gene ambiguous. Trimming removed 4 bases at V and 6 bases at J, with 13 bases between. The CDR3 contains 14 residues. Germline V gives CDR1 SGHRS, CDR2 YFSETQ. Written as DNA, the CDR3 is TGCGCCAGCAGCCTCAATCGCGGAGCCGGGGAGCTGTTTTTT. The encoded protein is CASSLNRGAGELFF.

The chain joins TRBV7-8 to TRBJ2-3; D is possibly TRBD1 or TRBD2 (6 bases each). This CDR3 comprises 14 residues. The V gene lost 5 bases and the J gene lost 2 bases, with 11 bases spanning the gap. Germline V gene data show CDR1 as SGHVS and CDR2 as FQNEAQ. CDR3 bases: TGTGCCAGCAGCGCGGGACACTCCACAGATACGCAGTATTTT. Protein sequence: CASSAGHSTDTQYF. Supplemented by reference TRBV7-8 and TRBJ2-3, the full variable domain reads GAGVSQSPRYKVAKRGQDVALRCDPISGHVSLFWYQQALGQGPEFLTYFQNEAQLDKSGLPSDRFFAERPEGSVSTLKIQRTQQEDSAVYLCASSAGHSTDTQYFGPGTRLTVL.

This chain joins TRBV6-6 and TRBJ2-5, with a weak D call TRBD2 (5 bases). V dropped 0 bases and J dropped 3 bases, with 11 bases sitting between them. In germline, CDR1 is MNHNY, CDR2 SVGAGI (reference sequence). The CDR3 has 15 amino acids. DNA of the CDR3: TGTGCCAGCAGTTACTCGGACGAGGGCGAAGAGACCCAGTACTTC. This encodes CASSYSDEGEETQYF.

DNA of the CDR3: TGCGCCAGCAGTGAGCTCGTCGGGGGCGTAGGCTACGAGCAGTACTTC. This gives the protein CASSELVGGVGYEQYF. The V and J genes are TRBV10-1 and TRBJ2-7; tentatively, D is TRBD1 or TRBD2 (6 bases each). The CDR3 spans 16 residues. Germline V gene lookup returns CDR1 WNHNN and CDR2 SYGVQD (reference sequence). V gave up 2 bases and J gave up 3 bases, with 17 bases separating them.

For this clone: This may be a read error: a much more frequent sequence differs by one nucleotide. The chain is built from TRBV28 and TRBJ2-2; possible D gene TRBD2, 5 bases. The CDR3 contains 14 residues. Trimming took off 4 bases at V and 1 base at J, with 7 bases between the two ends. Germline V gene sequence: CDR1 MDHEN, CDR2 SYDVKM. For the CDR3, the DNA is TGTGCCAGCAGTTACGGGGAGAACACCGGGGAGCTGTTTTTT. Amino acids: CASSYGENTGELFF.

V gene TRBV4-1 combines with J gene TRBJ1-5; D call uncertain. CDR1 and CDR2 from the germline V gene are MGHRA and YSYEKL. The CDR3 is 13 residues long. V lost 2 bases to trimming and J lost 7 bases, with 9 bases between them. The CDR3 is CASSQLPRQPQHF. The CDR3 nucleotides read TGCGCCAGCAGCCAACTCCCTCGACAGCCCCAGCATTTT.

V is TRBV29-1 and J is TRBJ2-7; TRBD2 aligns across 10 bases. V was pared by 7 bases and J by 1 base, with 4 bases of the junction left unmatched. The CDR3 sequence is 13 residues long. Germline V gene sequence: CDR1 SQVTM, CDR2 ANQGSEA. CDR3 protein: CSAVTSGSYEQYF. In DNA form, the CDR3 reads TGCAGCGCCGTGACTAGCGGGTCCTACGAGCAGTACTTC.

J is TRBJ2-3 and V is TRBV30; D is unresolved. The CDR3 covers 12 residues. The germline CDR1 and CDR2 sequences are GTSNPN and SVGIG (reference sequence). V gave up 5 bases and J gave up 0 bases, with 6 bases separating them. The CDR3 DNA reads TGTGCCTGGGGAAGAAGCACAGATACGCAGTATTTT. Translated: CAWGRSTDTQYF.

CDR3 DNA sequence: TGTGCCAGCAGTTCCCCGACAGTTCTTTATGGCTACACCTTC. It translates to CASSSPTVLYGYTF. The V and J genes are TRBV28 and TRBJ1-2; a weak D match, TRBD1 (5 bases). Germline CDR1 MDHEN, CDR2 SYDVKM. Trimming pared 4 bases from V and 5 bases from J, leaving 14 bases between. The CDR3 extends over 14 amino acids.

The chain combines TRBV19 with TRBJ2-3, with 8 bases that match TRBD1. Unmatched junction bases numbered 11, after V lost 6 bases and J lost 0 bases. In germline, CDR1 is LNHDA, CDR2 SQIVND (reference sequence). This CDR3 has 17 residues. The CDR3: CASSPLPQGASTDTQYF. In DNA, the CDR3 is TGTGCCAGTAGCCCTCTCCCTCAGGGGGCTAGCACAGATACGCAGTATTTT.

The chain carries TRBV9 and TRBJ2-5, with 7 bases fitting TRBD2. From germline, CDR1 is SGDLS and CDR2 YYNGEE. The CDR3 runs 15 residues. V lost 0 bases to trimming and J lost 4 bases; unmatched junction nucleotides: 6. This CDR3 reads CASSVGAGRGETQYF. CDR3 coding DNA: TGTGCCAGCAGCGTAGGAGCGGGAAGAGGAGAGACCCAGTACTTC.

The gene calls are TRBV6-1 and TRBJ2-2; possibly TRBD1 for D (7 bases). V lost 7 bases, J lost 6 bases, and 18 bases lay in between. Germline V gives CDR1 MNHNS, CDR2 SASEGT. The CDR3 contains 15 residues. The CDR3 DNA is TGTGCCAGCACCGTTGGACAGGAGGGTCCCGGGGAGCTGTTTTTT. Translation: CASTVGQEGPGELFF.

CDR3 DNA sequence: TGTGCCAGCAGCAGTTTGCAGTCTCGGGGAGCAGAGACCCAGTACTTC. Its protein product is CASSSLQSRGAETQYF. The J gene is TRBJ2-5, the V gene TRBV27, with D perhaps matching TRBD2 (5 bases). The CDR3 spans 16 residues. Germline-derived CDR1 and CDR2 are MNHEY and SMNVEV (reference sequence). V lost 6 bases and J lost 4, with 21 bases in between.

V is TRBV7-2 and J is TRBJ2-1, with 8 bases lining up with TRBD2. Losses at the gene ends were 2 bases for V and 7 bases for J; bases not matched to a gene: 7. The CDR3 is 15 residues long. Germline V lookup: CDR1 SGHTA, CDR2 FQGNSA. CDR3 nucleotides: TGTGCCAGCAGCTTACCCGGGAGGGCCCCGAATGAGCAGTTCTTC. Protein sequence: CASSLPGRAPNEQFF.

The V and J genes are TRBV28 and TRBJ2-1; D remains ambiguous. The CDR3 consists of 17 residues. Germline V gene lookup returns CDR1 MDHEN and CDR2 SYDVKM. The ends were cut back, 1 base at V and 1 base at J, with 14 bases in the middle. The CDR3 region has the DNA TGTGCCAGCAGTTTATCCCCCCCAGGAACATCCTACAATGAGCAGTTCTTC. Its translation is CASSLSPPGTSYNEQFF. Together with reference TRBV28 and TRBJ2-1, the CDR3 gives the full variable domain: DVKVTQSSRYLVKRTGEKVFLECVQDMDHENMFWYRQDPGLGLRLIYFSYDVKMKEKGDIPEGYSVSREKKERFSLILESASTNQTSMYLCASSLSPPGTSYNEQFFGPGTRLTVL.

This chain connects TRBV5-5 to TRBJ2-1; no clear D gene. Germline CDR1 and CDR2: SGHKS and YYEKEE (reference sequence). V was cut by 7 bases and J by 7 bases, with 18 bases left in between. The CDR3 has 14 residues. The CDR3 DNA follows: TGTGCCAGCTACCCTGGAAGCTTTGGGAATGAGCAGTTCTTC. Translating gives CASYPGSFGNEQFF. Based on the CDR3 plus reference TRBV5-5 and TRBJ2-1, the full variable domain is DAGVTQSPTHLIKTRGQQVTLRCSPISGHKSVSWYQQVLGQGPQFIFQYYEKEERGRGNFPDRFSARQFPNYSSELNVNALLLGDSALYLCASYPGSFGNEQFFGPGTRLTVL.

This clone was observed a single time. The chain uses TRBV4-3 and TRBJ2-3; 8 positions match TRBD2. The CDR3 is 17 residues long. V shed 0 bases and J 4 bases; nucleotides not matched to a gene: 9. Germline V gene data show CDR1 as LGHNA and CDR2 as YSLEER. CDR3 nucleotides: TGCGCCAGCAGCCAAGAGGGACTAGAAGACCACGCAGATACGCAGTATTTT. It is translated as CASSQEGLEDHADTQYF.

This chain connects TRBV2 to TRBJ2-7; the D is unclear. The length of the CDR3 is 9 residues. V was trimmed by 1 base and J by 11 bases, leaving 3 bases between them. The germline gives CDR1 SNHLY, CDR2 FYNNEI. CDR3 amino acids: CASSEGKYF. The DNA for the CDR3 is TGTGCCAGCAGTGAAGGAAAGTACTTC.

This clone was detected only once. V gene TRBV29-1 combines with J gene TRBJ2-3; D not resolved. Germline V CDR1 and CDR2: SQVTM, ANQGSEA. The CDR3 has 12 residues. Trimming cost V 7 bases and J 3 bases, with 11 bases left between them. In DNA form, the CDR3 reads TGCAGCGCCGCAGGTTTAACAGATACGCAGTATTTT. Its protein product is CSAAGLTDTQYF.

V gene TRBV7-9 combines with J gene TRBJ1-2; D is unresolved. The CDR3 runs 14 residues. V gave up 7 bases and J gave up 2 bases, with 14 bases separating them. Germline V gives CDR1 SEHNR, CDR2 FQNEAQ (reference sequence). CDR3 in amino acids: CASIEGLGNYGYTF. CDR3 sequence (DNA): TGTGCCAGCATCGAAGGTTTAGGGAACTATGGCTACACCTTC. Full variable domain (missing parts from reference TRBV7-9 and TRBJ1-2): DTGVSQNPRHKITKRGQNVTFRCDPISEHNRLYWYRQTLGQGPEFLTYFQNEAQLEKSRLLSDRFSAERPKGSFSTLEIQRTEQGDSAMYLCASIEGLGNYGYTFGSGTRLTVV.

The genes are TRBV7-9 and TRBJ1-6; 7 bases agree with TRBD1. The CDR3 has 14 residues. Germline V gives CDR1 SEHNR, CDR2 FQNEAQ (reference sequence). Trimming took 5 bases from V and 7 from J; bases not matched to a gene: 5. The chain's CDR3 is CASSPVTGNSPLHF. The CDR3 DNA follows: TGTGCCAGCAGCCCAGTGACAGGGAATTCACCCCTCCACTTT.

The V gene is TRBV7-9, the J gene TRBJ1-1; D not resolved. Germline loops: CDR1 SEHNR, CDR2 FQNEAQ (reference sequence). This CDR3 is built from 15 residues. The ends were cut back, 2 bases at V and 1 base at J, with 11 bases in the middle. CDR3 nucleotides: TGTGCCAGCAGCTTAAGTGTTAGTGAGAACACTGAAGCTTTCTTT. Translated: CASSLSVSENTEAFF.

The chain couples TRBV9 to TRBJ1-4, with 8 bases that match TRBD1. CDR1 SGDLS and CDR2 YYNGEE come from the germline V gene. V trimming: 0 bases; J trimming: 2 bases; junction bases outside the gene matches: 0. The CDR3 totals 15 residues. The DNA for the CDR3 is TGTGCCAGCAGCGTAGGGGACAGGACTAATGAAAAACTGTTTTTT. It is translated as CASSVGDRTNEKLFF.

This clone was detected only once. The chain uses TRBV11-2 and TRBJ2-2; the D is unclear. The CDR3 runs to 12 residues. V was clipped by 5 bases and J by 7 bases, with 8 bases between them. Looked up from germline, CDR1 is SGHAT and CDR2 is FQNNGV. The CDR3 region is CASSTTSGELFF. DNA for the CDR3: TGTGCCAGCAGCACAACAAGCGGGGAGCTGTTTTTT. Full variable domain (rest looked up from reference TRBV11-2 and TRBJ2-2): EAGVAQSPRYKIIEKRQSVAFWCNPISGHATLYWYQQILGQGPKLLIQFQNNGVVDDSQLPKDRFSAERLKGVDSTLKIQPAKLEDSAVYLCASSTTSGELFFGEGSRLTVL.

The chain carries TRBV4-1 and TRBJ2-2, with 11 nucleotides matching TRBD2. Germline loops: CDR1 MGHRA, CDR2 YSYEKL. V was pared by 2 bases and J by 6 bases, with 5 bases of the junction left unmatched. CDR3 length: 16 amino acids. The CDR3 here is CASSQTSGRRSGELFF. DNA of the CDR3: TGCGCCAGCAGCCAAACTAGCGGGAGACGGTCCGGGGAGCTGTTTTTT.